This TCR beta chain was identified during a study of coeliac disease. V lost 5 bases and J lost 0; bases outside the gene matches: 1. Per germline, CDR1 LNHNV and CDR2 YYDKDF (reference sequence). The CDR3 sequence is 15 residues long. Here immunoSEQ multiplex PCR was the method, and the copy in TCRdb shows in-frame clones only, minus some. The sample holds some 1,200 clones; nearly 55% are singletons and the top ten take around 45%. This clone was observed a few times. Other nucleotide sequences in the sample specify the same CDR3. V and J are TRBV15 and TRBJ1-5, with 10 bases matching TRBD1. Specimen: intraepithelial lymphocytes from the gut. The receptor comes from a woman between 25 and 40 years old without celiac disease. This chain's CDR3 is CATSRQGASNQPQHF. In DNA form, the CDR3 reads TGTGCCACCAGCCGACAGGGGGCTAGCAATCAGCCCCAGCATTTT.